This TCR beta chain was documented in a study of blood T cell repertoires in COVID-19. Turning to the study itself: COVID-19 samples, acute and convalescent, were from the United States, Italy and Spain. The analysed material was cDNA or gDNA that came from T cells, B-cell-depleted T cells, or PBMCs.

Trimming removed 2 bases from V and 3 bases from J, with 11 bases in between. In germline, CDR1 is MNHEY, CDR2 SVGAGI. The CDR3 contains 14 residues. Methods used by the authors: Amplifying reference gene primers gave estimates of nucleated cell counts. Produced via immunoSEQ multiplex PCR; TCRdb's table is partial and in-frame only. Clonal size and the V and J genes are those of that table, whereas D and trimming came from the DNA. The sample lists approximately 31,000 clones, roughly nine tenths occurring once. Sample: peripheral blood. This chain uses TRBV6-5 with TRBJ2-7, with D possibly TRBD2 on 5 matching bases. This receptor was obtained from a man aged 60 to 69 with acute or convalescent COVID-19. CDR3 in DNA: TGTGCCAGCAGTTACGGTACGGGGATCTACGAGCAGTACTTC. The encoded protein is CASSYGTGIYEQYF.